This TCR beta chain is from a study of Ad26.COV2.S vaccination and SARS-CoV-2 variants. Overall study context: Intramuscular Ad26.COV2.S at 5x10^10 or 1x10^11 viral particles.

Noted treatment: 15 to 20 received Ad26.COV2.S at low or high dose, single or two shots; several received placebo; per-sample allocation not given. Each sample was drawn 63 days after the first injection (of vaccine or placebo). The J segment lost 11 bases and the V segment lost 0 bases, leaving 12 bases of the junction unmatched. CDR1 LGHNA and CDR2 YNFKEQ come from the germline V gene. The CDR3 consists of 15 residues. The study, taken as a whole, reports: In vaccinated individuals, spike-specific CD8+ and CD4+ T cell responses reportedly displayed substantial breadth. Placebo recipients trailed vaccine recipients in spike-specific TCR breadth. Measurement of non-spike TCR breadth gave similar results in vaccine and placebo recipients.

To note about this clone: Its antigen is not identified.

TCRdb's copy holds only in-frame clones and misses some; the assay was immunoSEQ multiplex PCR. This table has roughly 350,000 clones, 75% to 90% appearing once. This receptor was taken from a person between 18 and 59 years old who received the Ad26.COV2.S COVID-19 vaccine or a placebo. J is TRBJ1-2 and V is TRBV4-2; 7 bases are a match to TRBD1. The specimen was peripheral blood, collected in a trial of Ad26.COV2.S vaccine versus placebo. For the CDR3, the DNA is TGTGCCAGCAGCCAAGATCAGGTCCAGGGGGTCGGGTACACCTTC. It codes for CASSQDQVQGVGYTF.